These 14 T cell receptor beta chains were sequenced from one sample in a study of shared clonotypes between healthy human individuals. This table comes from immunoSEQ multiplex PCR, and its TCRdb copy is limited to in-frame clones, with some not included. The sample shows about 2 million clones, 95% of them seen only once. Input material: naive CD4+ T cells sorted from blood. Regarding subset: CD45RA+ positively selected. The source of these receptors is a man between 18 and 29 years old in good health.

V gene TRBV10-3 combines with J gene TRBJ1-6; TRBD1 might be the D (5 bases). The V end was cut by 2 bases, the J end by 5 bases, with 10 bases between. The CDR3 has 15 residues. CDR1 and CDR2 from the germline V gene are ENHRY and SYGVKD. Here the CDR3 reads CAISEQGIHNSPLHF. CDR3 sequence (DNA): TGTGCCATCAGTGAGCAGGGCATCCATAATTCACCCCTCCACTTT.

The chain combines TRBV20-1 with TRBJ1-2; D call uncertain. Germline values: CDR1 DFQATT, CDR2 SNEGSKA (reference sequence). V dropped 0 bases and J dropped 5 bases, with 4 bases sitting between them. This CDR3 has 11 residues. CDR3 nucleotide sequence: TGCAGTGCTAGAGAACAGTATGGCTACACCTTC. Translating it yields CSAREQYGYTF.

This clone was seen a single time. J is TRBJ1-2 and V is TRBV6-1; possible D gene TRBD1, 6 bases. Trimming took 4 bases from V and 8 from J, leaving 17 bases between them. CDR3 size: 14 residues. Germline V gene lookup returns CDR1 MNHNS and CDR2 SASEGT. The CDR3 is CASSAEVDRGGYTF. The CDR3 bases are TGTGCCAGCAGTGCCGAAGTGGACAGAGGAGGCTACACCTTC.

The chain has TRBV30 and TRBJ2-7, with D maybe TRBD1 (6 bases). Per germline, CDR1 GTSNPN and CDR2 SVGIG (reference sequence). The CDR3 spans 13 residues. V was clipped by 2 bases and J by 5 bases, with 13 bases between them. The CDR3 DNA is TGTGCCTGGAGTAGGGGGAACGTGCACGAGCAGTACTTC. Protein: CAWSRGNVHEQYF.

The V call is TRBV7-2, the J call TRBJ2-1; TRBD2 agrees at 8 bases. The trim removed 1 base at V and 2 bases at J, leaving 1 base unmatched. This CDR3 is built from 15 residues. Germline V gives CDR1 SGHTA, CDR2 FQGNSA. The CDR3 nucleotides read TGTGCCAGCAGCTTAGATAGCGGGACCTACAATGAGCAGTTCTTC. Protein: CASSLDSGTYNEQFF.

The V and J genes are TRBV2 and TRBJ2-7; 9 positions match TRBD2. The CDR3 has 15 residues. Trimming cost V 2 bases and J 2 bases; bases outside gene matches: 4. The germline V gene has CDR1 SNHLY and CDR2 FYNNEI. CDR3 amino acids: CASSELASGAYEQYF. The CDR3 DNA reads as TGTGCCAGCAGTGAACTGGCTAGCGGGGCCTACGAGCAGTACTTC.

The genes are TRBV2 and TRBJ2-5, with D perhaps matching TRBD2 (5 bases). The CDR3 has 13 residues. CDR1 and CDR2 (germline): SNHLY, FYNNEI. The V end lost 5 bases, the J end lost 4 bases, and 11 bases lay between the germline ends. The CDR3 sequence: CASSRESRETQYF. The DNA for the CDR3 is TGTGCCAGCAGTAGGGAGTCTAGAGAGACCCAGTACTTC.

The CDR3 nucleotides are TGCGCCAGCAGCGGACAGACTTTTGGGATTGGCAATCAGCCCCAGCATTTT. Protein sequence: CASSGQTFGIGNQPQHF. J is TRBJ1-5 and V is TRBV10-2, with TRBD1 as a possible D gene (6 bases). CDR1 is WSHSY and CDR2 is SAAADI in the germline V gene. V lost 6 bases to trimming and J lost 2 bases, with 20 bases between them. The CDR3 spans 17 residues.

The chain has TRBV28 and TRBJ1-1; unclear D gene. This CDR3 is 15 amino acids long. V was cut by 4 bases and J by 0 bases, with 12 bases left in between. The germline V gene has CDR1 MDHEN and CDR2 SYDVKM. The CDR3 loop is CASSSPTAMNTEAFF. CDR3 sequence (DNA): TGTGCCAGCAGTTCCCCGACGGCCATGAACACTGAAGCTTTCTTT.

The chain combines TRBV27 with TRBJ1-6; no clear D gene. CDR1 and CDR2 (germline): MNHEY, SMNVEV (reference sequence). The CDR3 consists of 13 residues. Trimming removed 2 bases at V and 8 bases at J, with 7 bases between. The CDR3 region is CASSLTRYSPLHF. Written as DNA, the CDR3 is TGTGCCAGCAGTTTAACACGTTATTCACCCCTCCACTTT.

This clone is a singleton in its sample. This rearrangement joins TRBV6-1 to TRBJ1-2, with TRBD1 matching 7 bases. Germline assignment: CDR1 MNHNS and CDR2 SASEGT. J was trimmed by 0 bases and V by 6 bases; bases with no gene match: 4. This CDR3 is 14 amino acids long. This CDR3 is CASRGQETNYGYTF. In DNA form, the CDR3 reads TGTGCCAGCAGAGGACAGGAGACTAACTATGGCTACACCTTC.

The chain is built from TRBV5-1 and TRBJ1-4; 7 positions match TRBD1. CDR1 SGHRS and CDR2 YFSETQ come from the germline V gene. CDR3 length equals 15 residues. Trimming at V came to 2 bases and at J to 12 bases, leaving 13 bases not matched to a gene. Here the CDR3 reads CASSLLRGSEGELFF. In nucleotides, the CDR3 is TGCGCCAGCAGCTTACTCAGGGGGAGTGAAGGGGAACTGTTTTTT.

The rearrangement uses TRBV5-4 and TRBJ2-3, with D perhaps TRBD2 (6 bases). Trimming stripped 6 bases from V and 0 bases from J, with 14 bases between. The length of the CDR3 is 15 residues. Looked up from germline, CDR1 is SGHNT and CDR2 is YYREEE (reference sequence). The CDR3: CASNPAGWSTDTQYF. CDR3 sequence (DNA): TGTGCCAGCAACCCAGCGGGCTGGAGCACAGATACGCAGTATTTT.

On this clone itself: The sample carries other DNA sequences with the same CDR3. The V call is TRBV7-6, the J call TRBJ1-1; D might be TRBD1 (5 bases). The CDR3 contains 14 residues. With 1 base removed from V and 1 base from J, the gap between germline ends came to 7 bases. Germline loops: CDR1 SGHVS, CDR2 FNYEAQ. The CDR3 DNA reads TGTGCCAGCAGCTTAGGGCAGGGGAACACTGAAGCTTTCTTT. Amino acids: CASSLGQGNTEAFF.